This TCR beta chain was identified in a study of blood T cells in healthy people across ages. Study-level information: Using template switching, researchers captured about one barcoded beta molecule for each two T cells.

V lost 3 bases to trimming and J lost 3 bases, with 15 bases between them. Looked up from germline, CDR1 is SGHRS and CDR2 is YFSETQ. CDR3 length: 15 residues. This clonotype has only a few counts. Primers used in a second PCR of about 6 to 11 cycles were a sample-barcoded 5' primer and a J-beta primer mix. TCRdb passed the 5' RACE reads through MiXCR, listing each CDR3 protein once. The top ten clones hold 6.5% to 8.5% of a sample with some 1.5 million distinct CDR3 sequences, 28% of them seen once. This TCR was sampled from a woman in her 30s in good health. Sequencing was carried out using blood. The chain recombines TRBV5-1 with TRBJ2-5; D may be TRBD2 (6 bases). The chain's CDR3 is CASSSTGTPEETQYF. In DNA form, the CDR3 reads TGCGCCAGCAGCTCGACCGGGACTCCCGAAGAGACCCAGTACTTC.